The 30 T cell receptor beta chains listed next were all sequenced from one sample in a study of shared clonotypes between healthy human individuals. The method was immunoSEQ multiplex PCR; TCRdb's version includes in-frame clones alone and lacks a portion of them. Of about 2.3 million clones in the sample, approximately 95% were seen once. The sequenced sample was naive CD4+ T cells from PBMCs. Described subset: CD45RA+ positively selected. Receptors were obtained from a man between 18 and 29 years old in good health. Some clones in this sample may be carry-over from other donors' samples.

The chain links TRBV4-2 to TRBJ2-7; the match to TRBD2 covers 11 bases. The junction had 7 bases not matched to a gene; V was cut back by 2 bases and J by 4 bases. Germline CDR1 is LGHNA and CDR2 is YNFKEQ. The length of the CDR3 is 16 residues. The CDR3: CASSQTSGSNSYEQYF. The CDR3 bases are TGTGCCAGCAGCCAAACTAGCGGGAGTAACTCTTACGAGCAGTACTTC.

This clone was seen a single time. The chain has TRBV11-2 and TRBJ2-3, with TRBD2 identical over 7 bases. V was clipped by 4 bases and J by 1 base; unmatched bases: 5. CDR1 and CDR2 (germline): SGHAT, FQNNGV. The CDR3 runs 15 residues. CDR3 bases: TGTGCCAGCAGCTCCCCAGGGAGGGGCACAGATACGCAGTATTTT. Residues: CASSSPGRGTDTQYF.

A note on this clone: Other DNA sequences in this sample translate to the same CDR3. The gene calls are TRBV7-2 and TRBJ2-3; D gene ambiguous. This CDR3 region has 12 residues. Germline assignment: CDR1 SGHTA and CDR2 FQGNSA. Trimming stripped 5 bases from V and 5 bases from J, with 8 bases between. As DNA, the CDR3 is TGTGCCAGCAGCGTAGTAGGAGATACGCAGTATTTT. Amino acids: CASSVVGDTQYF. Full variable domain (outside the CDR3, taken from reference TRBV7-2 and TRBJ2-3): GAGVSQSPSNKVTEKGKDVELRCDPISGHTALYWYRQSLGQGLEFLIYFQGNSAPDKSGLPSDRFSAERTGGSVSTLTIQRTQQEDSAVYLCASSVVGDTQYFGPGTRLTVL.

The gene calls are TRBV19 and TRBJ1-1, with D possibly TRBD1 on 6 matching bases. The CDR3 length is 15 residues. The V gene lost 5 bases and the J gene lost 1 base, with 14 bases spanning the gap. Germline V gives CDR1 LNHDA, CDR2 SQIVND (reference sequence). The DNA of the CDR3 is TGTGCCAGTAGTCTACAGGGTCACCCGAACACTGAAGCTTTCTTT. Protein product: CASSLQGHPNTEAFF.

The chain carries TRBV18 and TRBJ1-1; 8 bases are shared with TRBD1. The CDR3 spans 15 residues. Germline V CDR1 and CDR2: KGHSH, LQKENI. The V and J ends lost 4 bases and 5 bases, in that order; junction bases with no gene match: 9. This CDR3 reads CASSLQGESGTEAFF. For the CDR3, the DNA is TGTGCCAGCTCACTACAGGGGGAATCAGGGACTGAAGCTTTCTTT.

The chain employs TRBV5-4 and TRBJ1-4; TRBD1 might be the D (6 bases). V shed 2 bases and J shed 5 bases, with 16 bases lying between them. Germline V CDR1 and CDR2: SGHNT, YYREEE (reference sequence). The CDR3 runs 16 residues. The CDR3 protein is CASSLRQTGLNEKLFF. The CDR3 region has the DNA TGTGCCAGCAGCTTACGTCAGACAGGTTTGAATGAAAAACTGTTTTTT.

This clone was detected once. The gene calls are TRBV5-4 and TRBJ1-5; D perhaps matches TRBD1 (5 bases). V dropped 5 bases and J dropped 3 bases, with 12 bases sitting between them. CDR1 and CDR2 (germline): SGHNT, YYREEE (reference sequence). CDR3 length equals 14 residues. CDR3 sequence (DNA): TGTGCCAGCAGTATTCAGGGTTACAATCAGCCCCAGCATTTT. This codes for CASSIQGYNQPQHF.

Notes on this clone: The junction departs from the called germline gene at one end, perhaps through a read error. The genes are TRBV2 and TRBJ2-7; the D gene is possibly TRBD2 (7 bases). The CDR3 is 14 amino acids. Germline V lookup: CDR1 SNHLY, CDR2 FYNNEI. CDR3: CASRKGGVSNEQYF. The CDR3 region has the DNA TGTGCCAGCAGGAAAGGGGGGGTCTCCAACGAGCAGTACTTC.

The chain couples TRBV29-1 to TRBJ2-1; 9 bases map to TRBD2. There are 15 residues in the CDR3. Trimming cost V 7 bases and J 9 bases; bases outside gene matches: 16. The V gene's germline CDR1 is SQVTM and CDR2 ANQGSEA. CDR3 nucleotide sequence: TGCAGCGGGCGACGCGCGGGAGGGACTGTAACTGAGCAGTTCTTC. It specifies CSGRRAGGTVTEQFF.

This chain uses TRBV6-5 with TRBJ1-2; TRBD1 agrees at 7 bases. V dropped 0 bases and J dropped 4; count of bases not matched to a gene: 2. CDR1 is MNHEY, CDR2 SVGAGI, per germline. This CDR3 region has 14 residues. CDR3 sequence: CASSYSRQGYGYTF. The CDR3 DNA reads as TGTGCCAGCAGTTACTCGCGACAGGGCTATGGCTACACCTTC.

The chain carries TRBV9 and TRBJ2-3; D is unclear. This CDR3 has 14 amino acids. The V gene's germline CDR1 is SGDLS and CDR2 YYNGEE. Trimming took 4 bases from V and 4 from J, leaving 13 bases between them. The CDR3 sequence: CASSKMPRSDTQYF. The CDR3 coding sequence is TGTGCCAGCAGCAAAATGCCCAGGTCAGATACGCAGTATTTT.

V and J are TRBV7-3 and TRBJ2-2; D gene uncertain. Germline lookup yields CDR1 SGHTA and CDR2 FQGTGA. This CDR3 region has 12 residues. V was trimmed by 5 bases and J by 6 bases, leaving 7 bases between them. Here the CDR3 reads CASSPAAGELFF. Here the CDR3 DNA reads TGTGCCAGCAGCCCGGCAGCCGGGGAGCTGTTTTTT.

The V gene is TRBV18, the J gene TRBJ1-1; 10 bases fit TRBD1. V trimming: 4 bases; J trimming: 0 bases; junction bases outside the gene matches: 14. In germline, CDR1 is KGHSH, CDR2 LQKENI. The CDR3 spans 19 residues. The CDR3 nucleotides are TGTGCCAGCTCACTTACCGGGACAGGGGAAACTTGGATGAACACTGAAGCTTTCTTT. It encodes CASSLTGTGETWMNTEAFF.

J is TRBJ2-1 and V is TRBV7-2; 13 bases are a match to TRBD2. Germline CDR1 SGHTA, CDR2 FQGNSA. The CDR3 spans 16 residues. The V gene end was trimmed by 4 bases and the J gene end by 7 bases; junction bases not matched to a gene: 7. The CDR3 DNA reads TGTGCCAGCAGCTCCCGGACTAGCGGGAGAGGAAATGAGCAGTTCTTC. Translation: CASSSRTSGRGNEQFF.

The rearrangement links TRBV28 to TRBJ2-1; a possible D gene is TRBD1 (5 bases). The CDR3 has 14 amino acids. Germline lookup yields CDR1 MDHEN and CDR2 SYDVKM. The ends were cut back, 3 bases at V and 6 bases at J, with 12 bases in the middle. CDR3 coding DNA: TGTGCCAGCAGTTTGGCAGGGAAGGGCAATGAGCAGTTCTTC. Amino acids: CASSLAGKGNEQFF.

The chain couples TRBV27 to TRBJ1-5, with D possibly TRBD1 on 5 matching bases. V lost 4 bases and J 6 bases, leaving 19 bases between the germline ends. CDR3 length equals 16 residues. CDR1 and CDR2 (germline): MNHEY, SMNVEV (reference sequence). This CDR3 is CASSSGGLRGTQPQHF. The CDR3 DNA sequence: TGTGCCAGCAGTTCGGGGGGACTCCGGGGGACTCAGCCCCAGCATTTT.

This clone has just one count. The genes are TRBV28 and TRBJ1-2; a weak D match, TRBD1 (5 bases). CDR1 MDHEN and CDR2 SYDVKM come from the germline V gene. This CDR3 comprises 11 residues. Trimming cost V 5 bases and J 5 bases, with 6 bases left between them. Here the CDR3 reads CASSEGYGYTF. The CDR3 region has the DNA TGTGCCAGCAGTGAGGGGTATGGCTACACCTTC.

The genes are TRBV25-1 and TRBJ2-5; TRBD2 aligns across 12 bases. With 3 bases clipped from V and 5 bases from J, the junction kept 4 bases outside the gene matches. CDR3 size: 15 residues. Germline loops: CDR1 MGHDK, CDR2 SYGVNS. The CDR3 DNA reads as TGTGCCAGCAGTGATTTCCTAGCGGGAGGGGAGACCCAGTACTTC. Translating it yields CASSDFLAGGETQYF.

The J gene is TRBJ2-2, the V gene TRBV11-2, with TRBD2 identical over 7 bases. With V trimmed by 1 base and J by 1 base, 9 bases remained unmatched. The CDR3 totals 18 residues. Germline lookup yields CDR1 SGHAT and CDR2 FQNNGV. The CDR3 DNA reads TGTGCCAGCAGCTTAGCGCCCCCGCGGGAGTTGAACACCGGGGAGCTGTTTTTT. Residues: CASSLAPPRELNTGELFF.

This CDR3 reads CASRGRGRPDTQYF. The CDR3 coding sequence is TGCGCCAGCAGAGGCAGGGGGCGTCCAGATACGCAGTATTTT. The chain joins TRBV10-2 to TRBJ2-3; 8 bases line up with TRBD1. After removal of 6 bases from V and 4 bases from J, the junction contained 6 bases not matched to a gene. The CDR3 is 14 amino acids. Germline V CDR1 and CDR2: WSHSY, SAAADI.

CDR3 loop: CASNSIGQGEDPHGNTIYF. In DNA, the CDR3 is TGTGCCAGCAATTCCATCGGTCAGGGGGAGGACCCGCACGGAAACACCATATATTTT. The chain uses TRBV27 and TRBJ1-3; TRBD1 aligns across 7 bases. The ends lost 7 bases at V and 4 bases at J; junction bases unmatched: 22. The CDR3 has 19 residues. In germline, CDR1 is MNHEY, CDR2 SMNVEV (reference sequence).

This rearrangement joins TRBV28 to TRBJ2-7; 9 bases fit TRBD1. Germline lookup yields CDR1 MDHEN and CDR2 SYDVKM. The V gene end was trimmed by 5 bases and the J gene end by 2 bases; junction bases not matched to a gene: 10. The CDR3 runs 16 residues. CDR3 nucleotides: TGTGCCAGCAGTCTACAACCGGGACAGGGTACCTACGAGCAGTACTTC. This sequence encodes CASSLQPGQGTYEQYF.

This sequence joins TRBV19 and TRBJ2-5; 8 nucleotides match TRBD2. The CDR3 is made up of 14 amino acids. CDR1 and CDR2 from the germline V gene are LNHDA and SQIVND (reference sequence). J was trimmed by 2 bases and V by 7 bases; bases with no gene match: 6. The CDR3 region is CASTSREDQETQYF. As DNA, the CDR3 is TGTGCCAGTACTTCGCGGGAGGATCAAGAGACCCAGTACTTC. The full variable domain, in which reference TRBV19 and TRBJ2-5 provide the parts outside the CDR3, is DGGITQSPKYLFRKEGQNVTLSCEQNLNHDAMYWYRQDPGQGLRLIYYSQIVNDFQKGDIAEGYSVSREKKESFPLTVTSAQKNPTAFYLCASTSREDQETQYFGPGTRLLVL.

This clone has only one observation. The V call is TRBV5-1, the J call TRBJ2-5, with 8 bases fitting TRBD1. The J segment lost 1 base and the V segment lost 4 bases, leaving 6 bases of the junction unmatched. The CDR3 totals 15 residues. Germline V CDR1 and CDR2: SGHRS, YFSETQ. This CDR3 is CASSTGTGLQETQYF. CDR3 DNA sequence: TGCGCCAGCAGCACCGGGACAGGACTCCAAGAGACCCAGTACTTC. Complete variable domain (other parts from reference TRBV5-1 and TRBJ2-5): KAGVTQTPRYLIKTRGQQVTLSCSPISGHRSVSWYQQTPGQGLQFLFEYFSETQRNKGNFPGRFSGRQFSNSRSEMNVSTLELGDSALYLCASSTGTGLQETQYFGPGTRLLVL.

The chain is built from TRBV5-8 and TRBJ1-2, with TRBD1 as a possible D gene (6 bases). Between the trimmed V and J ends, which lost 0 bases and 4 bases, there was a span of 13 bases. This CDR3 has 15 residues. The germline gives CDR1 SGHTS, CDR2 YDEGEE. In DNA, the CDR3 is TGTGCCAGCAGCTTGGACAGGGTCTCCCTCTATGGCTACACCTTC. Translation gives CASSLDRVSLYGYTF.

CDR3 loop: CAITGQPNQPQHF. The CDR3 DNA is TGTGCCATCACGGGACAGCCCAATCAGCCCCAGCATTTT. The rearrangement links TRBV2 to TRBJ1-5; 7 bases agree with TRBD1. The CDR3 contains 13 residues. The ends lost 10 bases at V and 3 bases at J; junction bases unmatched: 6. Germline V lookup: CDR1 SNHLY, CDR2 FYNNEI.

The chain links TRBV19 to TRBJ1-2; D is ambiguous. CDR1 and CDR2 from the germline V gene are LNHDA and SQIVND (reference sequence). V dropped 9 bases and J dropped 4 bases, with 27 bases sitting between them. The CDR3 totals 17 residues. The CDR3, as DNA: TGTGCCAGCCTCCTAAATAAACCTGGACGGGAGAGCTATGGCTACACCTTC. Its protein product is CASLLNKPGRESYGYTF.

The chain has TRBV28 and TRBJ2-5; weak D call: TRBD2 (5 bases). The V and J ends lost 8 bases and 4 bases respectively, with 20 bases between them. This CDR3 comprises 15 residues. Germline V CDR1 and CDR2: MDHEN, SYDVKM. The CDR3 reads CASATTSGFGETQYF. CDR3 DNA: TGTGCCAGCGCGACTACCTCGGGTTTCGGAGAGACCCAGTACTTC.

The chain joins TRBV5-1 to TRBJ2-2; no firm D call. The V and J ends lost 1 base and 5 bases respectively, with 9 bases between them. The CDR3 is 14 amino acids. Germline V gene sequence: CDR1 SGHRS, CDR2 YFSETQ. DNA of the CDR3: TGCGCCAGCAGCTTGTTACAGTCAACCGGGGAGCTGTTTTTT. Its translation: CASSLLQSTGELFF.

The gene calls are TRBV5-1 and TRBJ1-2; perhaps TRBD1 as D (5 bases). The CDR3 extends over 14 amino acids. The V gene lost 6 bases and the J gene lost 4 bases, with 16 bases spanning the gap. Per the germline V gene, CDR1 is SGHRS and CDR2 is YFSETQ. This CDR3 reads CASNREDSRYGYTF. In nucleotides, the CDR3 is TGCGCCAGCAATCGTGAAGACAGCCGCTATGGCTACACCTTC.